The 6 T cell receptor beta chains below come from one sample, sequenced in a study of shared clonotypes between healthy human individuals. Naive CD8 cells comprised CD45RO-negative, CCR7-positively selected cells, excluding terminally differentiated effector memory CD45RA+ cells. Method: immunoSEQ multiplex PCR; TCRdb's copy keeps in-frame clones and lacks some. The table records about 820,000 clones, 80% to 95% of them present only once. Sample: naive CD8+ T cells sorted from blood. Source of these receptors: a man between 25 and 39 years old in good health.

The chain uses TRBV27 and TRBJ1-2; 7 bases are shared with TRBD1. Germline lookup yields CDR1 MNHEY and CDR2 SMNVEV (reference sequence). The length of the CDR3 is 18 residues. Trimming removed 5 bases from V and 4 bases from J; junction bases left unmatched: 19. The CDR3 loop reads CASSTIQEGARGSYGYTF. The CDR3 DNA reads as TGTGCCAGCAGTACGATTCAGGAGGGGGCCAGGGGAAGCTATGGCTACACCTTC.

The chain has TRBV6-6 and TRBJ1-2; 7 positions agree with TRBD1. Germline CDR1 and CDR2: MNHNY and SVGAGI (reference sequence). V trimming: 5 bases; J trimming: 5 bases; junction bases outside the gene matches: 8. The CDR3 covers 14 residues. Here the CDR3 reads CASSQGGVLYGYTF. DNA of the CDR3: TGTGCCAGCAGTCAGGGGGGGGTTTTATATGGCTACACCTTC.

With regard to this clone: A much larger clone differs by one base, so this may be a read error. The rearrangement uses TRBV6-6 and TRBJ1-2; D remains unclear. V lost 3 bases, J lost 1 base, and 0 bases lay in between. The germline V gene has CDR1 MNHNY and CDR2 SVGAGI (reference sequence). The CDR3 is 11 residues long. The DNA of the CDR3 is TGTGCCAGCAGTTATAACTATGGCTACACCTTC. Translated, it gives CASSYNYGYTF.

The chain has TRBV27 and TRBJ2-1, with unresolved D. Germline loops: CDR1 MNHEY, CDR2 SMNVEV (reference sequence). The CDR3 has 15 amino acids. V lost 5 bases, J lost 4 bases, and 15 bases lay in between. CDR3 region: CASSLGQTRYNEQFF. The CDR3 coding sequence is TGTGCCAGCAGTCTTGGGCAGACCAGATACAATGAGCAGTTCTTC.

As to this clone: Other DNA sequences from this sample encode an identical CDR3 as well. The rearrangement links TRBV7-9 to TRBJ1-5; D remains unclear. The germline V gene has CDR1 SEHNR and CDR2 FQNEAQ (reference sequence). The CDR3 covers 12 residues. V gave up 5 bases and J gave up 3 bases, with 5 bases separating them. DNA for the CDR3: TGTGCCAGCAGCCTAGACAATCAGCCCCAGCATTTT. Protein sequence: CASSLDNQPQHF.

The CDR3 nucleotides are TGTGCCAGCAGCTCTCCCCCGCTAGGGTCGGCGCAAGAGACCCAGTACTTC. It codes for CASSSPPLGSAQETQYF. V usage is TRBV7-9 and J usage is TRBJ2-5; D is uncertain. The V gene's germline CDR1 is SEHNR and CDR2 FQNEAQ (reference sequence). Between the trimmed V and J ends, which lost 4 bases and 2 bases, there was a span of 20 bases. This CDR3 region has 17 residues.